One and the same sample provided the 21 T cell receptor beta chains below, sequenced in a study of T cells in Graves' hyperthyroidism and ophthalmopathy. What was amplified from RNA transcripts were TCR beta CDR3 regions. A set of HTBI primers served as the primers for a first-round RT-PCR of the TCR CDR3. TCRdb fed the multiplex PCR reads into MiXCR, producing one record per CDR3 protein. The table records fewer than 550,000 distinct CDR3 sequences, 15% to 17% of them present only once. Source material: blood. These receptors all stem from a woman between 18 and 29 years old with Graves' hyperthyroidism.

The chain joins TRBV11-2 to TRBJ2-2; D is uncertain. The CDR3 runs to 17 residues. V was pared by 0 bases and J by 2 bases, with 13 bases between. Germline-derived CDR1 and CDR2 are SGHAT and FQNNGV. CDR3 nucleotides: TGTGCCAGCAGCTTAGACAGCGTTCGCCACAACACCGGGGAGCTGTTTTTT. The encoded protein is CASSLDSVRHNTGELFF.

The chain uses TRBV4-1 and TRBJ2-1; 8 nucleotides match TRBD1. This CDR3 has 17 amino acids. Germline assignment: CDR1 MGHRA and CDR2 YSYEKL. Unmatched junction bases numbered 11, after V lost 2 bases and J lost 5 bases. The chain's CDR3 is CASSQYTPGQVNNEQFF. The CDR3, as DNA: TGCGCCAGCAGCCAATATACCCCGGGACAGGTCAACAATGAGCAGTTCTTC.

The chain recombines TRBV25-1 with TRBJ2-7; D is perhaps TRBD1 (5 bases). Per the germline V gene, CDR1 is MGHDK and CDR2 is SYGVNS. This CDR3 has 15 residues. V was pared by 0 bases and J by 6 bases, with 15 bases between. For the CDR3, the DNA is TGTGCCAGCAGTGAATATAGCCAGGGTGGTTCCGAGCAGTACTTC. Protein sequence: CASSEYSQGGSEQYF.

This clonotype was observed a few times. This chain connects TRBV6-2 or TRBV6-3 to TRBJ1-3, with TRBD1 as a possible D gene (5 bases). CDR1 and CDR2 from the germline V gene are MNHEY and SVGEGT. This CDR3 spans 18 amino acids. Between the trimmed V and J ends, which lost 0 bases and 1 base, there was a span of 16 bases. CDR3 DNA sequence: TGTGCCAGCAGTTACTCGCCAACGGACACGGTATCTGGAAACACCATATATTTT. This translates into CASSYSPTDTVSGNTIYF.

The CDR3 DNA follows: TGTGCCAGCAGCTTAGTCCAGAGCTCTGGAAACACCATATATTTT. Its translation: CASSLVQSSGNTIYF. The J gene is TRBJ1-3, the V gene TRBV7-9; D gene uncertain. Trimming removed 1 base at V and 0 bases at J, with 7 bases between. The CDR3 contains 15 residues. Germline CDR1 is SEHNR and CDR2 is FQNEAQ (reference sequence).

This clonotype was detected only a few times. The chain couples TRBV5-1 to TRBJ1-1; D is unresolved. CDR1 and CDR2 from the germline V gene are SGHRS and YFSETQ. Trimming pared 4 bases from V and 7 bases from J, leaving 23 bases between. This CDR3 has 16 residues. The CDR3 nucleotides read TGCGCCAGCAGCCTGGTTGGACGGGGAAATTTCGATGAAGCTTTCTTT. Its translation: CASSLVGRGNFDEAFF.

This clonotype was observed a handful of times. Just one base apart from a much larger clone, this may be a read error. The chain carries TRBV6-1 and TRBJ1-1; tentative D call: TRBD1 (5 bases). The CDR3 sequence is 14 residues long. V was shortened by 1 base and J by 6 bases, with 12 bases between the two germline ends. Germline V gene lookup returns CDR1 MNHNS and CDR2 SASEGT. This CDR3 is CASSEVERGAEAFF. The CDR3, as DNA: TGTGCCAGCAGTGAAGTCGAGAGGGGCGCTGAAGCTTTCTTT.

This clonotype was recorded many times. The rearrangement links TRBV2 to TRBJ1-2; D not resolved. V was shortened by 8 bases and J by 4 bases, with 20 bases between the two germline ends. CDR3 length: 15 residues. The germline V gene has CDR1 SNHLY and CDR2 FYNNEI. CDR3 coding DNA: TGTGCCAGCTCCCTTTCTGTCCGACTGATCTATGGCTACACCTTC. Its protein is CASSLSVRLIYGYTF. The full variable domain, in which reference TRBV2 and TRBJ1-2 provide the parts outside the CDR3, is EPEVTQTPSHQVTQMGQEVILRCVPISNHLYFYWYRQILGQKVEFLVSFYNNEISEKSEIFDDQFSVERPDGSNFTLKIRSTKLEDSAMYFCASSLSVRLIYGYTFGSGTRLTVV.

This clonotype was seen ten or more times. The junction does not match germline at one end; this may be a read error. The chain employs TRBV5-1 and TRBJ2-3; 11 nucleotides align to TRBD2. Germline CDR1 reads SGHRS; CDR2 reads YFSETQ. The CDR3 spans 15 residues. The CDR3 DNA is TGTGCCAGCAGCGGACTAGCGGGCCATACAGATACGCAGTATTTT. Translated: CASSGLAGHTDTQYF.

This clonotype was counted many times. The gene calls are TRBV2 and TRBJ2-5; D might be TRBD1 (6 bases). Trimming removed 6 bases at V and 1 base at J, with 15 bases between. Germline loops: CDR1 SNHLY, CDR2 FYNNEI. The CDR3 sequence is 15 residues long. CDR3 coding DNA: TGTGCCAGCAGATCAGGGGATGTGGTCCAAGAGACCCAGTACTTC. It codes for CASRSGDVVQETQYF. Looking up the rest from reference TRBV2 and TRBJ2-5 gives the full variable domain: EPEVTQTPSHQVTQMGQEVILRCVPISNHLYFYWYRQILGQKVEFLVSFYNNEISEKSEIFDDQFSVERPDGSNFTLKIRSTKLEDSAMYFCASRSGDVVQETQYFGPGTRLLVL.

On this clonotype: Possible read error: a much larger clone is one base away. The V call is TRBV12-3 or TRBV12-4, the J call TRBJ1-5; TRBD1 matches at 7 bases. This CDR3 region has 15 residues. The CDR3 DNA follows: TGTGCCAGCAGTCCGCGACAGGGTAGCGATCAGCCCCAGCATTTT. Translation gives CASSPRQGSDQPQHF.

This clonotype was detected many times. This chain joins TRBV29-1 and TRBJ1-4, with TRBD1 matching over 9 bases. The V gene end was trimmed by 6 bases and the J gene end by 3 bases; junction bases not matched to a gene: 5. The length of the CDR3 is 14 residues. Looked up from germline, CDR1 is SQVTM and CDR2 is ANQGSEA. In nucleotides, the CDR3 is TGCAGCGTCGCCAGGACAGGGGCTAATGAAAAACTGTTTTTT. Protein sequence: CSVARTGANEKLFF.

The rearrangement links TRBV12-3 or TRBV12-4 to TRBJ1-3; 7 bases are shared with TRBD1. The junction had 7 bases not matched to a gene; V was cut back by 8 bases and J by 0 bases. This CDR3 has 15 residues. CDR3 loop: CASGFTGASGNTIYF. The CDR3 nucleotides are TGTGCCAGCGGATTTACAGGGGCCTCTGGAAACACCATATATTTT.

This clonotype was observed a handful of times. For the CDR3, the DNA is TGTGCCAGCAGTTTATACAGGGTGGGGGATCCCGGGGAGCTGTTTTTT. Translating gives CASSLYRVGDPGELFF. This chain connects TRBV27 to TRBJ2-2; maybe TRBD1 (6 bases). V lost 1 base, J lost 6 bases, and 15 bases lay in between. The CDR3 loop spans 16 amino acids. CDR1 and CDR2 (germline): MNHEY, SMNVEV (reference sequence).

This clonotype was seen many times. This chain links TRBV11-2 with TRBJ2-1; the match to TRBD2 covers 8 bases. With V trimmed by 1 base and J by 4 bases, 3 bases remained unmatched. There are 15 residues in the CDR3. Germline loops: CDR1 SGHAT, CDR2 FQNNGV. Here the CDR3 reads CASSLAGRGYNEQFF. For the CDR3, the DNA is TGTGCCAGCAGCTTAGCCGGGAGGGGGTACAATGAGCAGTTCTTC.

At least ten counts were recorded for this clonotype. The chain combines TRBV6-1 with TRBJ1-5; TRBD1 aligns across 7 bases. The CDR3 runs to 17 residues. V lost 7 bases to trimming and J lost 5 bases; unmatched junction nucleotides: 17. CDR1 and CDR2 from the germline V gene are MNHNS and SASEGT. The CDR3 sequence: CASTIQIGTVADQPQHF. The CDR3 region has the DNA TGTGCCAGCACCATCCAAATCGGGACAGTTGCCGATCAGCCCCAGCATTTT.

The V gene is TRBV6-1, the J gene TRBJ2-6, with D perhaps matching TRBD1 or TRBD2 (5 bases each). The V gene lost 7 bases and the J gene lost 2 bases, with 18 bases spanning the gap. Germline V CDR1 and CDR2: MNHNS, SASEGT. The CDR3 length is 17 residues. CDR3 sequence (DNA): TGTGCCAGCACCGAGACAGAGGGTAAAGCTGGGGCCAACGTCCTGACTTTC. This sequence encodes CASTETEGKAGANVLTF.

This clonotype was counted at least ten times. The chain employs TRBV24-1 and TRBJ1-1, with 11 bases matching TRBD1. The CDR3 is 15 amino acids. Germline CDR1 reads KGHDR; CDR2 reads SFDVKD. J lost 1 base, V lost 10 bases, and 7 bases had no gene match. The CDR3 reads CATSPGTGGNTEAFF. The CDR3 nucleotides are TGTGCCACATCACCCGGGACAGGGGGGAACACTGAAGCTTTCTTT.

This clonotype was counted a few times. V gene TRBV24-1 combines with J gene TRBJ2-2; 7 bases fit TRBD1. CDR3 size: 14 residues. V was clipped by 7 bases and J by 1 base; unmatched bases: 2. The V gene's germline CDR1 is KGHDR and CDR2 SFDVKD. In DNA form, the CDR3 reads TGTGCCACCAGGGACAGGCGGAACACCGGGGAGCTGTTTTTT. Translated, it gives CATRDRRNTGELFF.

This clonotype was detected ten times or more. This sequence joins TRBV20-1 and TRBJ2-7, with D possibly being TRBD1 (5 bases). V lost 2 bases to trimming and J lost 9 bases, with 14 bases between them. There are 12 residues in the CDR3. Germline loops: CDR1 DFQATT, CDR2 SNEGSKA (reference sequence). The CDR3 is CSARIDSLRQYF. CDR3 in DNA: TGCAGTGCTAGAATTGACAGCCTGAGGCAGTACTTC.

This clonotype was seen repeatedly, ten times or more. The CDR3 reads CASSTGTSGRSSYEQYF. The CDR3 DNA follows: TGTGCCAGCAGTACCGGGACTAGCGGGAGAAGCTCCTACGAGCAGTACTTC. The chain combines TRBV6-8 with TRBJ2-7; 14 positions match TRBD2. This CDR3 contains 17 residues. V shed 5 bases, J shed 0 bases, and the junction held 6 bases outside the gene matches. Germline CDR1 MNHGY, CDR2 SAAAGT.